This T cell receptor beta chain originates from a study of blood T cell repertoires in COVID-19. At the level of the study: T cells, B-cell-depleted T cells, or PBMCs provided the cDNA or gDNA that served as material.

The Seattle patients joined while their infection was active and were tracked longitudinally afterward. CDR3 length equals 13 residues. CDR1 SNHLY and CDR2 FYNNEI come from the germline V gene. V dropped 6 bases and J dropped 3 bases, with 11 bases sitting between them. In the original workflow: Reference gene primer amplification in the assay estimated nucleated cell counts. Profiled with immunoSEQ multiplex PCR; TCRdb holds only in-frame clones, not every one. V and J calls and clone size are those listed in that table; D and trimming were worked out from the DNA. The repertoire includes some 300,000 clones, 75% to 90% of them detected once, and roughly 14% sits in the top ten.

The chain is built from TRBV2 and TRBJ2-5, with D perhaps TRBD1 (5 bases). What was sequenced was peripheral blood. The TCR sequence derives from a woman in her 70s with COVID-19, enrolled during active disease. The CDR3 coding sequence is TGTGCCAGCAGCCCAGGGATGGAAGAGACCCAGTACTTC. Protein sequence: CASSPGMEETQYF.